This T cell receptor beta chain was recovered during a study of PD-L1 blockade in urothelial cancer. Libraries were prepared by immunoSEQ multiplex PCR; TCRdb keeps only in-frame clonotypes and omits some of them. The sample has more than 90,000 clones, 85% to 95% seen once; the top ten hold around 3.7%. Time point in this sample: peripheral blood 6 weeks after treatment start. The source of this sequence is a man between 60 and 70 years old with urothelial cancer. Source: PBMCs, taken around atezolizumab (anti-PD-L1) treatment.

The CDR3 protein is CASSLGGTGELFF. The CDR3 nucleotides read TGTGCCAGCAGTTTAGGGGGCACCGGGGAGCTGTTTTTT. V usage is TRBV6-5 and J usage is TRBJ2-2; a possible D gene is TRBD1 (6 bases). Germline-derived CDR1 and CDR2 are MNHEY and SVGAGI. Trimming left V 4 bases short and J 4 bases short, with 7 bases between. The length of the CDR3 is 13 residues.